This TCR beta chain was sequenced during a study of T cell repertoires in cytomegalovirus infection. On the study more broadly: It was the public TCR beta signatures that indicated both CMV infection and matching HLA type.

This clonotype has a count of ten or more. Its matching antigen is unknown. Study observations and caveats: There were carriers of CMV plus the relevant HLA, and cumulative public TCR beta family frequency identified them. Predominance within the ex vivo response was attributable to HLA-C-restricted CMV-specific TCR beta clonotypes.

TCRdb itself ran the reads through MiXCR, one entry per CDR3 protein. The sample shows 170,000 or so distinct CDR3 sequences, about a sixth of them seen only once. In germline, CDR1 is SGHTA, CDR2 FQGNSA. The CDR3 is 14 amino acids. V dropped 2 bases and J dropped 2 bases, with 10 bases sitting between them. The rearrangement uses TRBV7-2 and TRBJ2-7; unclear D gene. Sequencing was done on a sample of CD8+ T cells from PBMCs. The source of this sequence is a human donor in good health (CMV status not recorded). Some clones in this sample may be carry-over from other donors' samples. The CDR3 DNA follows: TGTGCCAGCAGCTTAAATAGGCCAACCTACGAGCAGTACTTC. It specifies CASSLNRPTYEQYF.